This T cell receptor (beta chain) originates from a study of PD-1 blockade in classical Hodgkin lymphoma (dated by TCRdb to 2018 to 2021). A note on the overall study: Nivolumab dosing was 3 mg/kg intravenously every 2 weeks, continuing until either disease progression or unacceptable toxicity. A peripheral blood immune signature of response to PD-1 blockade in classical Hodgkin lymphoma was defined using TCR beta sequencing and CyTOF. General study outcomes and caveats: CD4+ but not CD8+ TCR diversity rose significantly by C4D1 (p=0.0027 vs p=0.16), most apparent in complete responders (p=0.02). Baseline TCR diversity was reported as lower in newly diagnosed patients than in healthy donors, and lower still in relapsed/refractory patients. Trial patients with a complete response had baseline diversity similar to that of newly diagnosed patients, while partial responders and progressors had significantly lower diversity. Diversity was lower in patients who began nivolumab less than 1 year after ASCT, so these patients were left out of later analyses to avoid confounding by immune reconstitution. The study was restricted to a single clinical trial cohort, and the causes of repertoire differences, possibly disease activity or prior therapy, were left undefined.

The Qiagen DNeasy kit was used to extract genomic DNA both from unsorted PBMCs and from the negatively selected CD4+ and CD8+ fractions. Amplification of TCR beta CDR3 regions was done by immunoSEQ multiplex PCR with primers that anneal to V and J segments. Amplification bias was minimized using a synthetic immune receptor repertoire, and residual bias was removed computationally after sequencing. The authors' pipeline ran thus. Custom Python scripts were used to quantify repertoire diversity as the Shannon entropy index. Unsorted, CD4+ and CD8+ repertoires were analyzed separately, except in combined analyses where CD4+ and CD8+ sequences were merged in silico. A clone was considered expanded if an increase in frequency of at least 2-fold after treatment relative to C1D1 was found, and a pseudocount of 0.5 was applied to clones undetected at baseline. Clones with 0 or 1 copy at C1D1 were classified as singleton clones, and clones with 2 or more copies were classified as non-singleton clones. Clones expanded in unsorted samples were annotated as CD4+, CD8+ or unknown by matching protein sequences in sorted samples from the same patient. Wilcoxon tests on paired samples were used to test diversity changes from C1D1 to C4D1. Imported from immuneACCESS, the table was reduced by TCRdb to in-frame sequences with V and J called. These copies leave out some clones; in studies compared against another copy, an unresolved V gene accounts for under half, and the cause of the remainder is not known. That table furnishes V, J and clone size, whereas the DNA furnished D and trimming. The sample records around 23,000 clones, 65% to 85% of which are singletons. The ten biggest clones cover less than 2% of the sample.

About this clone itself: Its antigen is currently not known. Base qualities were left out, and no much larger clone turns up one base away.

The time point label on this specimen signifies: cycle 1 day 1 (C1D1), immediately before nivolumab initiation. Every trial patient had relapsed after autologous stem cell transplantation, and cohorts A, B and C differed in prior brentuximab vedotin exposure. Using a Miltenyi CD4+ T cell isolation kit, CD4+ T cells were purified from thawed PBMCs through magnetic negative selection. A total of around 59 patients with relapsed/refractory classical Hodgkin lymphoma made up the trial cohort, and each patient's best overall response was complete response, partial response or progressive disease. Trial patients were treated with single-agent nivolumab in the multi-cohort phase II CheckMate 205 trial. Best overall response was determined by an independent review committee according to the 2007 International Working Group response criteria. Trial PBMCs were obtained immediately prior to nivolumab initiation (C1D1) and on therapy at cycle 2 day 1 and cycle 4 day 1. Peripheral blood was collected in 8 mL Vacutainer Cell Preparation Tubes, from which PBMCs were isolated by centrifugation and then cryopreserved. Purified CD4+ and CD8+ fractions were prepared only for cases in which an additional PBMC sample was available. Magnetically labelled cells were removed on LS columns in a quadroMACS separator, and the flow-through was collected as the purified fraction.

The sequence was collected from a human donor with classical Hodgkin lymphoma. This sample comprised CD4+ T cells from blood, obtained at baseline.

In nucleotide form, the sequence is TGCGCCAGCAGCCAATCTGGGGGCCGGGAGCAAGAGACCCAGTACTTC. Its coded protein is CASSQSGGREQETQYF. The chain is encoded by TRBV4-3 joined to TRBJ2-5, with the D call perhaps TRBD1 or TRBD2, each one matching 6 bases. The cysteine opens and the phenylalanine closes a CDR3 of 16 amino acids. Kept here is only the CDR3 DNA, which spans 48 bases and is read in frame from base 1. A distance of 15 bases separates the germline ends of V and J, which lose 2 bases and 2 bases respectively. From a lookup of the germline V gene, CDR1 and CDR2 are LGHNA and YSLEER.